The entry that follows covers one T cell receptor (beta chain) sequence. Its specific antigen is unknown. No per-base quality is available; no much larger clone lies one base away. TCRbeta CDR3 regions were amplified from genomic DNA by means of the immunoSEQ Assay, a bias-controlled multiplex PCR. Processing in the source paper ran as follows. The number of nucleated cells in each sample was estimated by amplification of reference gene primers within the assay. To quantify the absolute abundance of each unique TCRbeta CDR3 rearrangement, sequence reads were collapsed and filtered. Productive Simpson clonality was computed per sample as the square root of Simpson's diversity index over productive rearrangements. Held by TCRdb, this immuneACCESS table contains in-frame sequences only and omits some clones. Under half of the omission traces to an unresolved V gene where checked; the cause of the rest is unknown. The V and J calls and the clone size are those of that table, but D and trimming were determined from the DNA. A total of approximately 210,000 clones appear in this sample, 65% to 90% of them only once. The ten biggest clones cover roughly 10% of the sample.

The entry originates in a study of blood T cell repertoires in COVID-19 (TCRdb year 2020). About the study as a whole: Samples covering the acute and convalescent phases of COVID-19 were provided by collaborators in the United States, Italy and Spain. The prospective study material was composed of cDNA or gDNA derived from T cells, B-cell-depleted T cells, or PBMCs. The dataset comprised deeply sampled blood TCRbeta repertoires from subjects exposed to, actively infected with, or recovered from COVID-19. The repertoires were released in a freely available public database intended as a resource for research on the immune response to SARS-CoV-2. The samples were drawn from the first 160 participants of the ongoing ImmuneRACE study and from some 1,300 subjects provided by 6 global collaborators. Sample metadata almost always included a de-identified subject ID, COVID-19 status, age in years and sex. HLA class I and class II types, where available, came from metadata supplied by the sample provider rather than from assay-based typing. Points the paper makes about the study in general: The amount of clinical and demographic metadata varied by source and participant and was provided uncurated.

At one collaborating source in Seattle, patients were enrolled during active infection and were followed longitudinally through the course of disease. Collaborating institutions collected whole blood in K2EDTA tubes following their own protocols. For TCRbeta analysis, collaborator samples were shipped as frozen whole blood, as isolated PBMCs, or as DNA extracted from either sample type. This TCR derives from a man aged 45 to 65 with COVID-19, enrolled during active disease. Sequenced: peripheral blood.

The nucleotide sequence is given as TGTGCCAGCAGCCAAGTATACAGTTTCTACGAGCAGTACTTC. This encodes CASSQVYSFYEQYF. This sequence uses TRBV3-1 (or the pseudogene TRBV3-2) and TRBJ2-7; no D gene can be assigned with confidence. CDR1 and CDR2, looked up from the germline V gene (reference sequence), are LGHDT and YNNKEL. A distance of 10 bases separates the germline ends of V and J, which lose 1 base and 3 bases respectively. From its cysteine to its phenylalanine, the CDR3 spans 14 amino acids. Only the CDR3 region is kept as DNA, spanning 42 bases read in frame from base 1.